This TCR beta chain was profiled in a study of T cell responses to AZD1222 COVID-19 vaccine. Study context: Second-dose recipients at about 4 or about 12 weeks were treated as one pooled group.

As concerns this clone: Antigen unknown. The sample holds other DNA sequences that translate to the same CDR3.

CDR1 and CDR2 (germline): MDHEN, SYDVKM. CDR3 length: 12 residues. Trimming took 1 base from V and 6 from J, leaving 1 base between them. General observations from the study: Reportedly, nearly half of unique spike TCRs recognized epitopes outside B.1.351/B.1.1.7 mutations.

Produced via immunoSEQ multiplex PCR; TCRdb's table is partial and in-frame only. The table has a few hundred thousand clones, 85% to 95% seen once; the top ten hold 0.5% to 0.7%. This TCR came from an adult in good health. This chain joins TRBV28 and TRBJ1-6; D call uncertain. Sequenced here: peripheral blood, sampled on day 0 of AZD1222 vaccination. CDR3 in DNA: TGTGCCAGCAGTTTATTTAATTCACCCCTCCACTTT. It is translated as CASSLFNSPLHF.